One sample yielded the 3 T cell receptor beta chains listed below, sequenced in a study of Graves' ophthalmopathy and Graves' hyperthyroidism. Amplified material comprised TCR beta CDR3 regions derived from RNA transcripts. The authors performed first-round RT-PCR with HTBI primers and then a second-round multiplex PCR. MiXCR, run by TCRdb on the multiplex PCR reads, gives a single entry per CDR3 protein. This table has 200,000 to 300,000 distinct CDR3 sequences, 45% to 55% appearing once. The sequenced material came from peripheral blood. The receptors were sampled from an adult man with Graves' ophthalmopathy.

This clonotype turned up a few times. The chain joins TRBV7-9 to TRBJ2-7; 8 bases match TRBD2. The V and J ends lost 2 bases and 4 bases, in that order; junction bases with no gene match: 13. Germline lookup yields CDR1 SEHNR and CDR2 FQNEAQ (reference sequence). The CDR3 contains 17 residues. CDR3 sequence (DNA): TGTGCCAGCAGCTTACGGGAGCGGGGGAGGGCCGATTACGAGCAGTACTTC. It is translated as CASSLRERGRADYEQYF.

The chain couples TRBV24-1 to TRBJ2-7; 8 bases agree with TRBD1. From germline, CDR1 is KGHDR and CDR2 SFDVKD. The V gene end was trimmed by 4 bases and the J gene end by 6 bases; junction bases not matched to a gene: 7. This CDR3 comprises 14 residues. The CDR3 DNA follows: TGTGCCACCAGTGACCCCGGACAGGGAGGCGAGCAGTACTTC. Protein sequence: CATSDPGQGGEQYF.

The gene calls are TRBV3-1 and TRBJ2-5; 11 nucleotides agree with TRBD2. CDR1 and CDR2 from the germline V gene are LGHDT and YNNKEL (reference sequence). J lost 5 bases, V lost 9 bases, and 5 bases had no gene match. This CDR3 region has 13 residues. CDR3 sequence (DNA): TGTGCCAGTAGCGGGAGGGCCGGGGAGACCCAGTACTTC. Its translation: CASSGRAGETQYF.